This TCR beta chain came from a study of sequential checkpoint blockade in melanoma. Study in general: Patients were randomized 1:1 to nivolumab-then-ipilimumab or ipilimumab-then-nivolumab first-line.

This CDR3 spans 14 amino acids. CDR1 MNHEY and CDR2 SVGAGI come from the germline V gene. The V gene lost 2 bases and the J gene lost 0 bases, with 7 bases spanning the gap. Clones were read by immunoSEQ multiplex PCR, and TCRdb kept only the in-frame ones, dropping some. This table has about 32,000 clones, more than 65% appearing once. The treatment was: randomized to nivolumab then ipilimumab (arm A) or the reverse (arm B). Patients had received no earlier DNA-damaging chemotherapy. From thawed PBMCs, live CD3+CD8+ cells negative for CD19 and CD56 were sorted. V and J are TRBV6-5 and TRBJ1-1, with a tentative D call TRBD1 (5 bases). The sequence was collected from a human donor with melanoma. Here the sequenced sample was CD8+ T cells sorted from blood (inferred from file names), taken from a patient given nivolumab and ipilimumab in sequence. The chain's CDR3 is CASSYAGMNTEAFF. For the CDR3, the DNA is TGTGCCAGCAGTTACGCAGGGATGAACACTGAAGCTTTCTTT.